One T cell receptor beta chain is described in this entry. The record originates from a study of blood T cell repertoires in COVID-19. This study enrolled people aged 18 to 89 from about 26 US geographic areas. Trimming removed 4 bases from V and 4 bases from J, with 17 bases in between. The CDR3 spans 16 residues. Germline V gene lookup returns CDR1 SNHLY and CDR2 FYNNEI. Using immunoSEQ multiplex PCR, the repertoire was profiled, and TCRdb retains in-frame clones only, with some absent. The repertoire holds roughly 250,000 clones, with more than 85% as singletons. The chain recombines TRBV2 with TRBJ1-5; perhaps TRBD1 as D (5 bases). The clonotype comes from a woman between 50 and 59 years old who had recovered from COVID-19. The material sequenced was PBMCs or T cells enriched from blood (not recorded which). The CDR3 region has the DNA TGTGCCAGCAGTGGGCCCGTAAGGGGACTTAATCAGCCCCAGCATTTT. Protein sequence: CASSGPVRGLNQPQHF.